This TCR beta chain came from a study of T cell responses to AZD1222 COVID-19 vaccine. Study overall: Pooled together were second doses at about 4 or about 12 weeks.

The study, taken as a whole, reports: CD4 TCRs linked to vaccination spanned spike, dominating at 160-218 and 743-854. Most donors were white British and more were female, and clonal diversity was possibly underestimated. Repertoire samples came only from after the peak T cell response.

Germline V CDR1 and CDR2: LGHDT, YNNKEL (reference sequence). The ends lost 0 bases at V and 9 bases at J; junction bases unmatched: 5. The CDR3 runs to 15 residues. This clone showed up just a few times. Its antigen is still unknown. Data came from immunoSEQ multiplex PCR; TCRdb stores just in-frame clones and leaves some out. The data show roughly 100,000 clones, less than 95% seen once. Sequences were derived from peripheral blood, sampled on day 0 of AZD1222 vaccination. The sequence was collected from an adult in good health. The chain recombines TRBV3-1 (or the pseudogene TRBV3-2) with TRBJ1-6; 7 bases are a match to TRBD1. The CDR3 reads CASSQEQGYGSPLHF. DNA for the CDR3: TGTGCCAGCAGCCAAGAACAGGGGTATGGTTCACCCCTCCACTTT.